A single sample gave rise to the 29 T cell receptor beta chains below, sequenced in a study of blood T cell repertoires in COVID-19. The repertoire was sequenced with immunoSEQ multiplex PCR; TCRdb's copy has only in-frame clones and lacks some. Here the sample spans 100,000 to 150,000 clones, 84% being singletons. Sequenced input: peripheral blood. The receptors derive from a man in his 60s with acute or convalescent COVID-19.

This chain links TRBV6-6 with TRBJ2-7; TRBD1 aligns across 7 bases. Trimming removed 6 bases from V and 0 bases from J; junction bases left unmatched: 5. Per the germline V gene, CDR1 is MNHNY and CDR2 is SVGAGI (reference sequence). The CDR3 sequence is 14 residues long. The CDR3 spells CASRPGQYSYEQYF. DNA for the CDR3: TGTGCCAGCAGGCCGGGACAGTACTCCTACGAGCAGTACTTC.

The V gene is TRBV27, the J gene TRBJ2-5, with D perhaps TRBD1 (6 bases). This CDR3 comprises 17 residues. Germline CDR1 MNHEY, CDR2 SMNVEV (reference sequence). V was shortened by 3 bases and J by 0 bases, with 17 bases between the two germline ends. Here the CDR3 DNA reads TGTGCCAGCAGTTTGAGTGGTGGCAGGGGCTACCAAGAGACCCAGTACTTC. It yields the protein CASSLSGGRGYQETQYF.

This chain uses TRBV18 with TRBJ1-6; 10 bases are shared with TRBD1. The junction had 9 bases not matched to a gene; V was cut back by 6 bases and J by 10 bases. From germline, CDR1 is KGHSH and CDR2 LQKENI. This CDR3 has 15 amino acids. This CDR3 reads CASSEGTGAQSPLHF. DNA for the CDR3: TGTGCCAGCTCGGAGGGGACAGGGGCACAATCACCCCTCCACTTT. Using reference TRBV18 and TRBJ1-6 for the parts outside the CDR3, the full variable domain is NAGVMQNPRHLVRRRGQEARLRCSPMKGHSHVYWYRQLPEEGLKFMVYLQKENIIDESGMPKERFSAEFPKEGPSILRIQQVVRGDSAAYFCASSEGTGAQSPLHFGNGTRLTVT.

This rearrangement joins TRBV27 to TRBJ1-6, with D possibly matching TRBD1 (6 bases). This CDR3 comprises 15 residues. V lost 6 bases, J lost 6 bases, and 15 bases lay in between. Per the germline V gene, CDR1 is MNHEY and CDR2 is SMNVEV (reference sequence). CDR3 protein: CASSPGGAFNSPLHF. The CDR3 nucleotides are TGTGCCAGCAGCCCGGGGGGGGCTTTTAATTCACCCCTCCACTTT.

The rearrangement uses TRBV6-5 and TRBJ1-2; 7 bases agree with TRBD1. This CDR3 has 15 amino acids. CDR1 and CDR2 from the germline V gene are MNHEY and SVGAGI. The junction had 7 bases not matched to a gene; V was cut back by 0 bases and J by 6 bases. Here the CDR3 reads CASSYSKAGTDGYTF. In DNA form, the CDR3 reads TGTGCCAGCAGTTACTCGAAAGCAGGGACAGATGGCTACACCTTC.

This chain connects TRBV4-1 to TRBJ2-1, with TRBD2 identical over 13 bases. The CDR3 spans 16 residues. Losses at the gene ends were 6 bases for V and 6 bases for J; bases not matched to a gene: 8. Germline loops: CDR1 MGHRA, CDR2 YSYEKL. The CDR3 is CASRPLTSGGANEQFF. The CDR3 bases are TGCGCCAGCAGGCCACTTACTAGCGGGGGGGCCAATGAGCAGTTCTTC.

V and J are TRBV5-4 and TRBJ2-3; weak D call: TRBD2 (5 bases). The CDR3 length is 16 residues. The V gene's germline CDR1 is SGHNT and CDR2 YYREEE (reference sequence). V dropped 1 base and J dropped 4 bases, with 16 bases sitting between them. CDR3 sequence: CASSLRGDLRADTQYF. DNA for the CDR3: TGTGCCAGCAGCTTGCGGGGAGACCTTCGGGCAGATACGCAGTATTTT.

This chain connects TRBV27 to TRBJ2-1; tentatively, D is TRBD2 (6 bases). Per germline, CDR1 MNHEY and CDR2 SMNVEV (reference sequence). The CDR3 contains 14 residues. Trimming shortened V by 0 bases and J by 10 bases, and 13 bases separated the two germline ends. The CDR3 nucleotides are TGTGCCAGCAGTTTATCGCTGGTAGCGGTAGAGCAGTTCTTC. The encoded protein is CASSLSLVAVEQFF.

For the CDR3, the DNA is TGTGCCAGCAGTTTCCGTCTAGCGTCTAGGGATCAGTTCTTC. It yields the protein CASSFRLASRDQFF. The gene calls are TRBV27 and TRBJ2-1, with a weak D call TRBD2 (6 bases). The germline gives CDR1 MNHEY, CDR2 SMNVEV (reference sequence). CDR3 length: 14 residues. Trimming took 3 bases from V and 13 from J, leaving 19 bases between them.

The chain is built from TRBV9 and TRBJ2-7; a possible D gene is TRBD2 (5 bases). The CDR3 extends over 11 amino acids. Trimming removed 3 bases at V and 4 bases at J, with 5 bases between. Looked up from germline, CDR1 is SGDLS and CDR2 is YYNGEE. The DNA for the CDR3 is TGTGCCAGCAGCGCGGGGTACGAGCAGTACTTC. Its translation is CASSAGYEQYF.

The chain couples TRBV9 to TRBJ2-2, with 10 bases that match TRBD1. Germline assignment: CDR1 SGDLS and CDR2 YYNGEE. CDR3 length equals 17 residues. Unmatched junction bases numbered 9, after V lost 4 bases and J lost 3 bases. The CDR3 loop is CASSPRGQGEYTGELFF. For the CDR3, the DNA is TGTGCCAGCAGCCCAAGAGGACAGGGGGAATACACCGGGGAGCTGTTTTTT.

The chain combines TRBV5-1 with TRBJ2-2, with unresolved D. The CDR3 sequence is 14 residues long. Germline values: CDR1 SGHRS, CDR2 YFSETQ. Between the trimmed V and J ends, which lost 4 bases and 4 bases, there was a span of 11 bases. The CDR3 nucleotides are TGCGCCAGCAGCATAAAGCCTGGCACCGGGGAGCTGTTTTTT. Amino acid sequence: CASSIKPGTGELFF. Variable domain in full (rest from reference TRBV5-1 and TRBJ2-2): KAGVTQTPRYLIKTRGQQVTLSCSPISGHRSVSWYQQTPGQGLQFLFEYFSETQRNKGNFPGRFSGRQFSNSRSEMNVSTLELGDSALYLCASSIKPGTGELFFGEGSRLTVL.

This sequence joins TRBV28 and TRBJ1-2, with D perhaps TRBD1 (6 bases). Per the germline V gene, CDR1 is MDHEN and CDR2 is SYDVKM. V lost 5 bases and J 3 bases, leaving 13 bases between the germline ends. This CDR3 is 14 amino acids long. In DNA, the CDR3 is TGTGCCAGCAGTCTTTCCGGGACACACTATGGCTACACCTTC. This codes for CASSLSGTHYGYTF.

This clone was detected a few times. The chain couples TRBV7-9 to TRBJ2-1; D is perhaps TRBD2 (6 bases). This CDR3 has 15 amino acids. The germline CDR1 and CDR2 sequences are SEHNR and FQNEAQ (reference sequence). The V end lost 0 bases, the J end lost 9 bases, and 15 bases lay between the germline ends. The DNA for the CDR3 is TGTGCCAGCAGCTTAGCACTAGGGACTCTCAGTGAGCAGTTCTTC. This gives the protein CASSLALGTLSEQFF.

The chain is built from TRBV11-3 and TRBJ2-1; D might be TRBD2 (5 bases). Trimming removed 3 bases from V and 8 bases from J, with 11 bases in between. Germline V lookup: CDR1 SGHNT, CDR2 YENEEA. The CDR3 runs to 13 residues. CDR3 in amino acids: CASSFGRGDEQFF. The CDR3 bases are TGTGCCAGCAGCTTCGGCCGGGGTGATGAGCAGTTCTTC.

The rearrangement links TRBV5-1 to TRBJ2-3; 9 nucleotides line up with TRBD2. The CDR3 runs to 14 residues. CDR1 is SGHRS, CDR2 YFSETQ, per germline. V shed 4 bases, J shed 5 bases, and the junction held 5 bases outside the gene matches. The CDR3 DNA reads as TGCGCCAGCAGCCCTAGCGGGACCCTAGATACGCAGTATTTT. Translation gives CASSPSGTLDTQYF.

This clone was seen only a few times. The rearrangement links TRBV5-1 to TRBJ1-1, with no clear D. This CDR3 has 16 amino acids. Between the trimmed V and J ends, which lost 0 bases and 0 bases, there was a span of 12 bases. The germline gives CDR1 SGHRS, CDR2 YFSETQ. The CDR3 sequence: CASSLGSQPLNTEAFF. The CDR3 region has the DNA TGCGCCAGCAGCTTGGGGTCACAGCCCCTGAACACTGAAGCTTTCTTT.

Note on this clone: The identical CDR3 is also encoded by other nucleotide sequences in the sample. V is TRBV5-1 and J is TRBJ1-2; perhaps TRBD1 as D (5 bases). This CDR3 has 14 residues. The V gene's germline CDR1 is SGHRS and CDR2 YFSETQ. V was clipped by 0 bases and J by 6 bases, with 12 bases between them. The CDR3 bases are TGCGCCAGCAGCTTGGCCTTGGGGGAGGATGGCTACACCTTC. Translation: CASSLALGEDGYTF.

The J gene is TRBJ2-4, the V gene TRBV5-6, with D maybe TRBD1 (7 bases). V gave up 1 base and J gave up 4 bases, with 12 bases separating them. The CDR3 is made up of 15 amino acids. In germline, CDR1 is SGHDT, CDR2 YYEEEE. The CDR3 region has the DNA TGTGCCAGCAGCTTGCTGTCAGGGGGGAAAAACATTCAGTACTTC. Translating gives CASSLLSGGKNIQYF.

This clone is a singleton in its sample. The chain carries TRBV19 and TRBJ1-1; 8 nucleotides agree with TRBD1. J gave up 0 bases and V 4 bases, and 4 bases lay outside the gene matches. Germline lookup yields CDR1 LNHDA and CDR2 SQIVND (reference sequence). This CDR3 has 15 residues. The DNA of the CDR3 is TGTGCCAGTAGTAGCCCAGGGGGCATGAACACTGAAGCTTTCTTT. Translated, it gives CASSSPGGMNTEAFF. Drawing the rest from reference TRBV19 and TRBJ1-1, the complete variable domain is DGGITQSPKYLFRKEGQNVTLSCEQNLNHDAMYWYRQDPGQGLRLIYYSQIVNDFQKGDIAEGYSVSREKKESFPLTVTSAQKNPTAFYLCASSSPGGMNTEAFFGQGTRLTVV.

This chain's CDR3 is CASSLTGGEQYF. In DNA form, the CDR3 reads TGTGCCAGCAGCTTAACGGGGGGCGAGCAGTACTTC. The chain joins TRBV7-3 to TRBJ2-7, with a weak D call TRBD2 (6 bases). The CDR3 has 12 amino acids. Germline V gives CDR1 SGHTA, CDR2 FQGTGA. V shed 0 bases and J shed 6 bases, with 6 bases lying between them. The full variable domain, its missing parts supplied by reference TRBV7-3 and TRBJ2-7, is GAGVSQTPSNKVTEKGKYVELRCDPISGHTALYWYRQSLGQGPEFLIYFQGTGAADDSGLPNDRFFAVRPEGSVSTLKIQRTERGDSAVYLCASSLTGGEQYFGPGTRLTVT.

This clone has only a few counts. The chain is built from TRBV5-1 and TRBJ2-5; D unclear. V gave up 4 bases and J gave up 0 bases, with 10 bases separating them. There are 14 residues in the CDR3. Germline lookup yields CDR1 SGHRS and CDR2 YFSETQ. The CDR3 nucleotides read TGCGCCAGCAGCCCTCTAGAGAACCAAGAGACCCAGTACTTC. Amino acids: CASSPLENQETQYF. Based on the CDR3 plus reference TRBV5-1 and TRBJ2-5, the full variable domain is KAGVTQTPRYLIKTRGQQVTLSCSPISGHRSVSWYQQTPGQGLQFLFEYFSETQRNKGNFPGRFSGRQFSNSRSEMNVSTLELGDSALYLCASSPLENQETQYFGPGTRLLVL.

V gene TRBV11-3 combines with J gene TRBJ2-3; possible D gene TRBD1, 5 bases. V gave up 5 bases and J gave up 6 bases, with 12 bases separating them. CDR3 length: 13 amino acids. Germline values: CDR1 SGHNT, CDR2 YENEEA. This chain's CDR3 is CASSRQGPDTQYF. The CDR3 nucleotides read TGTGCCAGCAGCAGGCAGGGTCCCGATACGCAGTATTTT.

The chain couples TRBV5-1 to TRBJ1-2, with 8 bases fitting TRBD1. The CDR3 is made up of 14 amino acids. Germline loops: CDR1 SGHRS, CDR2 YFSETQ. V lost 0 bases to trimming and J lost 8 bases; unmatched junction nucleotides: 6. This chain's CDR3 is CASSLALSGGGYTF. The CDR3 DNA reads TGCGCCAGCAGCTTGGCCTTGTCAGGGGGCGGCTACACCTTC.

The rearrangement links TRBV19 to TRBJ2-3, with D perhaps TRBD2 (6 bases). The V end was cut by 10 bases, the J end by 1 base, with 24 bases between. The CDR3 is 17 amino acids. The germline V gene encodes CDR1 LNHDA and CDR2 SQIVND (reference sequence). The CDR3 nucleotides read TGTGCCACTCCTCCGACGGGACTCCATGGTTGCACAGATACGCAGTATTTT. Its protein product is CATPPTGLHGCTDTQYF.

This chain connects TRBV7-2 to TRBJ1-2; possible D gene TRBD1, 6 bases. The CDR3 is 14 residues long. Germline CDR1 and CDR2: SGHTA and FQGNSA. V shed 3 bases and J shed 2 bases, with 10 bases lying between them. CDR3: CASSFVGQNYGYTF. The CDR3 DNA follows: TGTGCCAGCAGCTTCGTGGGACAAAACTATGGCTACACCTTC.

The chain is built from TRBV6-1 and TRBJ1-2; 10 bases are a match to TRBD1. The CDR3 consists of 16 residues. The V segment lost 3 bases and the J segment 4 bases; nucleotides outside the gene matches: 8. The germline CDR1 and CDR2 sequences are MNHNS and SASEGT. The chain's CDR3 is CASSDHTGQGIYGYTF. In DNA, the CDR3 is TGTGCCAGCAGTGACCACACGGGACAGGGGATCTATGGCTACACCTTC.

The genes are TRBV20-1 and TRBJ1-5, with D tentatively TRBD1 (6 bases). Germline V gene data show CDR1 as DFQATT and CDR2 as SNEGSKA (reference sequence). Trimming shortened V by 3 bases and J by 6 bases, and 18 bases separated the two germline ends. This CDR3 has 15 amino acids. CDR3 coding DNA: TGCAGTGCTAGTCTTCAACAGGGTGAGAGTCAGCCCCAGCATTTT. Amino acids: CSASLQQGESQPQHF.

The chain combines TRBV3-1 (or the pseudogene TRBV3-2) with TRBJ1-6; D ambiguous. Germline V CDR1 and CDR2: LGHDT, YNNKEL (reference sequence). The CDR3 extends over 15 amino acids. Trimming stripped 2 bases from V and 6 bases from J, with 11 bases between. The CDR3 protein is CASSQMRVRNSPLHF. The CDR3 coding sequence is TGTGCCAGCAGCCAAATGCGGGTCCGTAATTCACCCCTCCACTTT.